This T cell receptor beta chain was captured in a study of Graves' ophthalmopathy and Graves' hyperthyroidism. RNA served as the template for amplifying TCR beta CDR3 regions. RT-PCR in the first round used HTBI primers; a second-round multiplex PCR followed. TCRdb analysed the multiplex PCR reads with MiXCR anew, one entry per CDR3 protein. The profile shows approximately 380,000 distinct CDR3 sequences, more than 20% of them singletons. Germline values: CDR1 SGHRS, CDR2 YFSETQ. This CDR3 has 16 amino acids. About this clonotype itself: A read error may explain this, as a much larger clone is one base away.

The chain employs TRBV5-1 and TRBJ2-2; a weak D match, TRBD2 (7 bases). The sequence came from a woman between 18 and 29 years old with stable Graves' hyperthyroidism. Sequenced input: peripheral blood. The CDR3 coding sequence is TGCGCCAGCAGCTTGGTAGGCGGGGGCGACACCGGGGAGCTGTGTTTT. Its protein product is CASSLVGGGDTGELCF.